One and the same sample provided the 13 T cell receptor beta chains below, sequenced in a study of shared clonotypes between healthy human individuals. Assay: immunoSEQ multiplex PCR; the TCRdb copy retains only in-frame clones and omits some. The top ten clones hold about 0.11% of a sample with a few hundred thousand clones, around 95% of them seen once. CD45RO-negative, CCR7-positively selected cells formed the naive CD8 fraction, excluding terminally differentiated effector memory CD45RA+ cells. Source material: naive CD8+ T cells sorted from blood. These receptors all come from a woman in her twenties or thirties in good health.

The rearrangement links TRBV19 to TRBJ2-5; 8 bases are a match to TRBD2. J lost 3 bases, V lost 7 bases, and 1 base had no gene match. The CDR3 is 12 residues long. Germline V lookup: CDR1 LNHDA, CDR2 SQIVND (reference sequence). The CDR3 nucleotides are TGTGCCAGTATCGGGGGGGAAGAGACCCAGTACTTC. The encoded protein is CASIGGEETQYF.

DNA for the CDR3: TGCGCCAGCAGCTTGGAATCAGGGGACTTCTCTGGAAACACCATATATTTT. Translating gives CASSLESGDFSGNTIYF. The V and J genes are TRBV5-1 and TRBJ1-3, with a weak D call TRBD1 (6 bases). The CDR3 sequence is 17 residues long. Germline lookup yields CDR1 SGHRS and CDR2 YFSETQ. V gave up 0 bases and J gave up 0 bases, with 13 bases separating them. Complete variable domain (other parts from reference TRBV5-1 and TRBJ1-3): KAGVTQTPRYLIKTRGQQVTLSCSPISGHRSVSWYQQTPGQGLQFLFEYFSETQRNKGNFPGRFSGRQFSNSRSEMNVSTLELGDSALYLCASSLESGDFSGNTIYFGEGSWLTVV.

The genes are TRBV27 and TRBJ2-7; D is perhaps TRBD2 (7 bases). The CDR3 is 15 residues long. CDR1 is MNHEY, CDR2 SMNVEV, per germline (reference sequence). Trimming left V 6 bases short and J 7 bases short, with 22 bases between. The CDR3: CASSPGTRGGIEQYF. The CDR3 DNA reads TGTGCCAGCAGCCCCGGGACGAGGGGGGGTATAGAGCAGTACTTC.

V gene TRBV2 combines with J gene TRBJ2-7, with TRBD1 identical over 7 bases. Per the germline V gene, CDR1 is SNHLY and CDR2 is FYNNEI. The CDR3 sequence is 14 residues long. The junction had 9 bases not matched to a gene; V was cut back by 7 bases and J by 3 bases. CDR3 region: CASISGTDHYEQYF. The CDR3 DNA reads TGTGCCAGCATTTCCGGGACAGACCACTACGAGCAGTACTTC.

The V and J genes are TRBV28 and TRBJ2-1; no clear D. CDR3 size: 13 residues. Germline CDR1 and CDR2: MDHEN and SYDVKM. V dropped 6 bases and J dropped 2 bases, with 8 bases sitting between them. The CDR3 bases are TGTGCCAGCAGAGAGAGTACCTACAATGAGCAGTTCTTC. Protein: CASRESTYNEQFF.

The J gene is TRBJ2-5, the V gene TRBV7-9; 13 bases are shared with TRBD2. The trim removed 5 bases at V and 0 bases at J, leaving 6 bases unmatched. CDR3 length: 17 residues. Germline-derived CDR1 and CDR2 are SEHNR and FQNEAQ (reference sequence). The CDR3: CASSATSGRTYQETQYF. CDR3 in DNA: TGTGCCAGCAGCGCGACTAGCGGGAGGACGTACCAAGAGACCCAGTACTTC.

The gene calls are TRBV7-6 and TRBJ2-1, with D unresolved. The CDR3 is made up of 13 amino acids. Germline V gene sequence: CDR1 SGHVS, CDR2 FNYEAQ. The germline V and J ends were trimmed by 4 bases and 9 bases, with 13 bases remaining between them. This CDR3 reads CASSSARAVEQFF. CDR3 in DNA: TGTGCCAGCAGCTCAGCAAGGGCCGTTGAGCAGTTCTTC.

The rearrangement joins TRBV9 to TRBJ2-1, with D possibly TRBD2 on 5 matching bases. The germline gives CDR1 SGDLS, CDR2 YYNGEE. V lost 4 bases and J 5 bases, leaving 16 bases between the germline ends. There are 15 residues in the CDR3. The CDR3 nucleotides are TGTGCCAGCAGCTATCCTAGCCGAGGCGACAATGAGCAGTTCTTC. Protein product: CASSYPSRGDNEQFF.

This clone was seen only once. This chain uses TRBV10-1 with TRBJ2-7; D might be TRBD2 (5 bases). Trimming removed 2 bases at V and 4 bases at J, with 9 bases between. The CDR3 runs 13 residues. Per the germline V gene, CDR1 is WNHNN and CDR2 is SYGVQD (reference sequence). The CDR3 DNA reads TGCGCCAGCAGTGAGACTAGAGATTACGAGCAGTACTTC. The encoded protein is CASSETRDYEQYF.

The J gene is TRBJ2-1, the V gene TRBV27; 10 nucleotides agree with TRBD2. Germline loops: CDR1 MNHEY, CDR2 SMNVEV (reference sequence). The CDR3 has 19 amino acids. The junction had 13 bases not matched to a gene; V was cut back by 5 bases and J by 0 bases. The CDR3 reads CASSPLAGGRSSSYNEQFF. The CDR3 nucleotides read TGTGCCAGCAGTCCCTTAGCGGGAGGACGATCGAGCTCCTACAATGAGCAGTTCTTC.

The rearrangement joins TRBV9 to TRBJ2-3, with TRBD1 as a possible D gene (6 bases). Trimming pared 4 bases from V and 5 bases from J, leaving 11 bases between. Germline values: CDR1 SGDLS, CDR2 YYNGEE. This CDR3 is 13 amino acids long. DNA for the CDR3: TGTGCCAGCAGCTCCCGGACAGAAGATACGCAGTATTTT. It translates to CASSSRTEDTQYF.

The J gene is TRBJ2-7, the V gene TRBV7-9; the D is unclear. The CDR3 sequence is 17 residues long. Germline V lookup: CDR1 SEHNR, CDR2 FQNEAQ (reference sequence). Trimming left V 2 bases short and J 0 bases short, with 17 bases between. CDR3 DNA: TGTGCCAGCAGCTTACGTACTGGGAAGTCAAGCTCCTACGAGCAGTACTTC. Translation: CASSLRTGKSSSYEQYF.

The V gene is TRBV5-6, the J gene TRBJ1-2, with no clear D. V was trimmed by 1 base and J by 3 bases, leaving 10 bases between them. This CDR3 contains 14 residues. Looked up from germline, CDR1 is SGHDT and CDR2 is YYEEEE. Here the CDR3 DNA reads TGTGCCAGCAGCTTGTACGGCAGCGACTATGGCTACACCTTC. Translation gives CASSLYGSDYGYTF.